Following are 8 T cell receptor beta chains from one sample sequenced in a study of Graves' ophthalmopathy and Graves' hyperthyroidism. RNA served as the template for amplifying TCR beta CDR3 regions. An initial RT-PCR round employing HTBI primers preceded a second-round multiplex PCR. TCRdb independently ran MiXCR on the multiplex PCR reads; one entry per CDR3 protein. The table records 500,000 to 600,000 distinct CDR3 sequences, less than 40% of them present only once. Sequencing used peripheral blood or thyroid tissue (not recorded which). The receptors derive from an adult man with Graves' hyperthyroidism.

The chain carries TRBV15 and TRBJ2-2, with TRBD1 identical over 7 bases. The CDR3 runs 15 residues. V lost 6 bases, J lost 4 bases, and 8 bases stayed unmatched. Per germline, CDR1 LNHNV and CDR2 YYDKDF (reference sequence). The CDR3 region is CATRSSTGVTGELFF. The CDR3 DNA is TGTGCCACCAGGTCTAGTACAGGGGTCACCGGGGAGCTGTTTTTT. The full variable domain, completed using reference TRBV15 and TRBJ2-2, is DAMVIQNPRYQVTQFGKPVTLSCSQTLNHNVMYWYQQKSSQAPKLLFHYYDKDFNNEADTPDNFQSRRPNTSFCFLDIRSPGLGDTAMYLCATRSSTGVTGELFFGEGSRLTVL.

This rearrangement joins TRBV7-9 to TRBJ2-5; D may correspond to TRBD1 or TRBD2 (5 bases each). The CDR3 length is 14 residues. Germline CDR1 and CDR2: SEHNR and FQNEAQ (reference sequence). V was cut by 6 bases and J by 1 base, with 12 bases left in between. CDR3: CASSELGTQETQYF. The CDR3 region has the DNA TGTGCCAGCAGTGAACTAGGGACCCAAGAGACCCAGTACTTC.

V and J are TRBV10-3 and TRBJ2-2; TRBD1 matches 8 bases. Germline trimming cut 11 bases from V and 2 bases from J; bases unmatched to any gene: 7. Germline V gene sequence: CDR1 ENHRY, CDR2 SYGVKD. This CDR3 region has 14 residues. In nucleotides, the CDR3 is TGTGCCGGACGACAGGGGTTAAACACCGGGGAGCTGTTTTTT. Amino acids: CAGRQGLNTGELFF.

This rearrangement joins TRBV19 to TRBJ1-6; D possibly corresponds to TRBD1 (6 bases). Per the germline V gene, CDR1 is LNHDA and CDR2 is SQIVND (reference sequence). CDR3 length: 12 residues. The V gene lost 11 bases and the J gene lost 8 bases, with 13 bases spanning the gap. CDR3 DNA: TGTGCCGGTAATAGGGGGGATTCACCCCTCCACTTT. Translating gives CAGNRGDSPLHF. Using reference TRBV19 and TRBJ1-6 for the parts outside the CDR3, the full variable domain is DGGITQSPKYLFRKEGQNVTLSCEQNLNHDAMYWYRQDPGQGLRLIYYSQIVNDFQKGDIAEGYSVSREKKESFPLTVTSAQKNPTAFYLCAGNRGDSPLHFGNGTRLTVT.

In its sample, this clonotype was seen a few times. V usage is TRBV30 and J usage is TRBJ2-5; possibly TRBD2 for D (5 bases). Between the trimmed V and J ends, which lost 1 base and 1 base, there was a span of 13 bases. The CDR3 spans 15 residues. Germline V lookup: CDR1 GTSNPN, CDR2 SVGIG (reference sequence). The CDR3 coding sequence is TGTGCCTGGAGTGCTGGAGGCAGCTTCCAAGAGACCCAGTACTTC. Translating gives CAWSAGGSFQETQYF.

As concerns this clonotype: The junction and the germline gene differ at one end; a read error may be behind it. The chain is built from TRBV7-2 and TRBJ1-6, with a weak D call TRBD1 (5 bases). Germline CDR1 and CDR2: SGHTA and FQGNSA. This CDR3 region has 16 residues. The CDR3 DNA follows: TGTGCCAGCAGCTTGGCCCCCGCAGGGACCAATTCACCCCCCCACTTT. It yields the protein CASSLAPAGTNSPPHF.

A note on this clonotype: A much larger clone sits a single nucleotide away, making a read error possible. The genes are TRBV4-1 and TRBJ2-7, with 7 bases matching TRBD1. The CDR3 is made up of 15 amino acids. Germline lookup yields CDR1 MGHRA and CDR2 YSYEKL. Written as DNA, the CDR3 is TGTGCCAGCAGCTCTCGACAGGGCTCCAGGAACGAGCAGTACTTC. It encodes CASSSRQGSRNEQYF.

This clonotype was picked up many times. This rearrangement joins TRBV7-6 to TRBJ2-7; D is perhaps TRBD1 or TRBD2 (5 bases each). Trimming pared 2 bases from V and 7 bases from J, leaving 21 bases between. The CDR3 is made up of 16 amino acids. From germline, CDR1 is SGHVS and CDR2 FNYEAQ. CDR3 sequence reads: CASSLSSRREGREQYF. Here the CDR3 DNA reads TGTGCCAGCAGCTTAAGCAGCCGCAGGGAAGGGAGAGAGCAGTACTTC.